This is a list of T cell receptor beta chains from one sample in a study of blood T cell repertoires in COVID-19. Repertoires were generated with immunoSEQ multiplex PCR, while TCRdb's copy carries only in-frame clones and drops some. Here the sample spans roughly 200,000 clones, roughly 84% being singletons. The specimen sequenced was peripheral blood. The receptor set was obtained from a human donor in a cohort sampled during active COVID-19. Both conserved end residues are part of each CDR3. D genes are given only for firm matches. The listing skips clone size in some rows; elsewhere it reads once, few, many or a size class.

v_call	j_call	clone_size	d_call	cdr3_aa	cdr3_nt
TRBV24-1	TRBJ1-2	.	.	CATSDLGRDYGYTF	TGTGCCACCAGTGATTTAGGGCGGGACTATGGCTACACCTTC
TRBV7-8	TRBJ1-1	.	.	CASSRGGGSTEAFF	TGTGCCAGCAGCCGAGGGGGGGGGAGCACTGAAGCTTTCTTT
TRBV6-6	TRBJ2-1	.	.	CASSTSRTVYNEQFF	TGTGCCAGCAGTACTTCCCGGACAGTCTACAATGAGCAGTTCTTC
TRBV18	TRBJ2-7	once	TRBD1	CASSPGQGSYEQYF	TGTGCCAGCTCACCGGGACAGGGGTCCTACGAGCAGTACTTC
TRBV2	TRBJ1-4	.	.	CASSEEESEKLFF	TGTGCCAGCAGTGAAGAGGAGAGCGAAAAACTGTTTTTT
TRBV10-3	TRBJ2-7	.	TRBD1	CAISPGQGYEQYF	TGTGCCATCAGCCCGGGACAGGGGTACGAGCAGTACTTC
TRBV24-1	TRBJ2-3	.	TRBD1	CATSDQGQQTDTQYF	TGTGCCACCAGTGATCAGGGACAGCAGACAGATACGCAGTATTTT
TRBV19	TRBJ1-2	.	.	CASSISPEGYGYTF	TGTGCCAGTAGTATTTCGCCAGAGGGCTATGGCTACACCTTC
TRBV2	TRBJ1-2	.	.	CASRGGTEDGYTF	TGTGCCAGCAGAGGAGGGACGGAAGATGGCTACACCTTC
TRBV27	TRBJ2-7	once	.	CASSVAASSYEQYF	TGTGCCAGCAGTGTAGCGGCGAGCTCCTACGAGCAGTACTTC
TRBV5-4	TRBJ1-3	.	.	CASSLAAGSVSGNTIYF	TGTGCCAGCAGCTTGGCCGCCGGGTCTGTCTCTGGAAACACCATATATTTT
TRBV4-3	TRBJ2-2	.	TRBD2	CASSQARLADTGELFF	TGCGCCAGCAGCCAAGCGCGGCTAGCGGACACCGGGGAGCTGTTTTTT
TRBV3-1/TRBV3-2	TRBJ1-2	.	.	CASSGTRAYTF	TGTGCCAGCAGCGGAACGAGGGCCTACACCTTC
TRBV11-2	TRBJ2-5	.	TRBD1	CASSLTGGQETQYF	TGTGCCAGCAGCTTGACAGGGGGTCAAGAGACCCAGTACTTC
TRBV6-5	TRBJ2-7	.	.	CASTLLPGWEQYF	TGTGCCAGCACCCTCCTCCCAGGGTGGGAGCAGTACTTC
TRBV28	TRBJ1-1	.	.	CASSLEGMNTEAFF	TGTGCCAGCAGTTTAGAGGGAATGAACACTGAAGCTTTCTTT
TRBV19	TRBJ2-5	.	TRBD2	CASSIDLSWGGETQYF	TGTGCCAGTAGTATAGATCTATCCTGGGGGGGAGAGACCCAGTACTTC
TRBV7-9	TRBJ2-3	.	.	CASSLDGVSTDTQYF	TGTGCCAGCAGCTTAGACGGAGTAAGCACAGATACGCAGTATTTT
TRBV9	TRBJ2-1	.	TRBD2	CASSVGLAGDNEQFF	TGTGCCAGCAGCGTAGGTCTAGCGGGCGACAATGAGCAGTTCTTC
TRBV28	TRBJ2-3	.	TRBD2	CASSIAGGADTQYF	TGTGCCAGTTCCATAGCGGGAGGGGCAGATACGCAGTATTTT
TRBV4-3	TRBJ2-3	.	.	CASSQSTGDTQYF	TGCGCCAGCAGCCAATCGACAGGAGATACGCAGTATTTT
TRBV11-3	TRBJ2-1	.	.	CASSLVDGSGQFF	TGTGCCAGCAGCTTAGTAGACGGGAGCGGACAGTTCTTC
TRBV18	TRBJ1-5	.	.	CASSPPSRVNQPQHF	TGTGCCAGCTCACCACCGTCCAGGGTCAATCAGCCCCAGCATTTT
TRBV10-3	TRBJ2-7	.	TRBD1	CAIKAQGISLLYEQYF	TGTGCCATCAAGGCACAGGGGATTTCGCTATTATACGAGCAGTACTTC